Shown below are 13 T cell receptor beta chains from a single sample sequenced in a study of blood T cell repertoires in COVID-19 (dated by TCRdb to about 2020). Libraries came from the immunoSEQ multiplex PCR assay. The table was pulled from immuneACCESS by TCRdb, which kept in-frame rearrangements only. Such tables lose some clones; where checked, under half of the loss comes from unresolved V genes, and the rest has no known cause. Within this sample are 310,000 or so clones, with about nine tenths of them counted one time only. Of the sample, around 11% is held by the ten largest clones. Sequenced input: peripheral blood. These receptors were obtained from a woman in her thirties with COVID-19, enrolled during active disease.

The J gene is TRBJ1-2, the V gene TRBV10-2; 8 nucleotides match TRBD1. Trimming cost V 5 bases and J 4 bases; bases outside gene matches: 6. The germline V gene has CDR1 WSHSY and CDR2 SAAADI. The CDR3 is 14 residues long. DNA for the CDR3: TGCGCCAGCAGTACGCAGGGGGCAGGCTATGGCTACACCTTC. This translates into CASSTQGAGYGYTF.

This clone was counted once. V usage is TRBV24-1 and J usage is TRBJ2-5; tentatively, D is TRBD1 (5 bases). Germline V gene data show CDR1 as KGHDR and CDR2 as SFDVKD. The CDR3 is 13 residues long. Trimming cost V 3 bases and J 7 bases, with 11 bases left between them. CDR3 coding DNA: TGTGCCACCAGTGATAACAGGTTGGGGACCCAGTACTTC. This encodes CATSDNRLGTQYF.

J is TRBJ2-4 and V is TRBV29-1; 12 bases map to TRBD1. CDR3 length: 13 amino acids. The trim removed 5 bases at V and 8 bases at J, leaving 4 bases unmatched. Germline V CDR1 and CDR2: SQVTM, ANQGSEA. CDR3 loop: CSVLGQGADIQYF. In DNA form, the CDR3 reads TGCAGCGTTTTGGGACAGGGGGCCGACATTCAGTACTTC.

The rearrangement links TRBV5-4 to TRBJ1-6; TRBD1 aligns across 9 bases. Trimming took 3 bases from V and 6 from J; bases not matched to a gene: 13. Germline values: CDR1 SGHNT, CDR2 YYREEE (reference sequence). This CDR3 is 18 amino acids long. The CDR3 spells CASSSEAGTGTSNSPLHF. Here the CDR3 DNA reads TGTGCCAGCAGCTCCGAGGCCGGGACAGGGACCTCTAATTCACCCCTCCACTTT.

The genes are TRBV7-9 and TRBJ2-4; D gene uncertain. CDR3 length equals 12 residues. Germline lookup yields CDR1 SEHNR and CDR2 FQNEAQ (reference sequence). Trimming left V 2 bases short and J 9 bases short, with 8 bases between. CDR3 amino acids: CASSLSYGIQYF. DNA of the CDR3: TGTGCCAGCAGCTTATCGTACGGCATTCAGTACTTC.

V and J are TRBV5-6 and TRBJ2-3, with 10 positions matching TRBD1. This CDR3 spans 17 amino acids. The germline V gene has CDR1 SGHDT and CDR2 YYEEEE. Germline trimming cut 4 bases from V and 3 bases from J; bases unmatched to any gene: 11. This CDR3 reads CASSPGPGQGLTDTQYF. DNA for the CDR3: TGTGCCAGCAGCCCAGGTCCGGGACAGGGGCTGACAGATACGCAGTATTTT.

This rearrangement joins TRBV5-4 to TRBJ1-6, with TRBD1 as a possible D gene (6 bases). The CDR3 contains 15 residues. CDR1 is SGHNT, CDR2 YYREEE, per germline (reference sequence). Trimming pared 4 bases from V and 8 bases from J, leaving 16 bases between. The CDR3 spells CASSPLGAADSPLHF. The CDR3, as DNA: TGTGCCAGCAGCCCGCTGGGGGCCGCAGATTCACCCCTCCACTTT.

This rearrangement joins TRBV12-3 or TRBV12-4 to TRBJ1-1; D is unclear. V lost 6 bases, J lost 4 bases, and 6 bases lay in between. CDR3 length equals 11 residues. The CDR3 is CASSGGTEAFF. The CDR3 DNA is TGTGCCAGCAGCGGCGGCACTGAAGCTTTCTTT.

The chain links TRBV5-1 to TRBJ2-2, with 9 bases that match TRBD1. This CDR3 is 17 amino acids long. The germline V gene encodes CDR1 SGHRS and CDR2 YFSETQ. The V and J ends lost 2 bases and 7 bases, in that order; junction bases with no gene match: 12. Here the CDR3 reads CASSLRSGTGRIGELFF. In DNA, the CDR3 is TGCGCCAGCAGCTTACGGTCGGGGACAGGGAGGATCGGGGAGCTGTTTTTT.

V and J are TRBV28 and TRBJ2-5; 8 bases match TRBD2. With V trimmed by 6 bases and J by 5 bases, 14 bases remained unmatched. The CDR3 is made up of 16 amino acids. Germline V gene sequence: CDR1 MDHEN, CDR2 SYDVKM. CDR3 region: CASSLSGSGPVETQYF. DNA for the CDR3: TGTGCCAGCAGCCTAAGCGGGAGTGGCCCCGTGGAGACCCAGTACTTC.

This rearrangement joins TRBV10-3 to TRBJ2-1; 11 bases map to TRBD2. CDR1 is ENHRY, CDR2 SYGVKD, per germline. This CDR3 is 14 amino acids long. After removal of 7 bases from V and 7 bases from J, the junction contained 6 bases not matched to a gene. The CDR3 region has the DNA TGTGCCATCATGGCCCGACTAGCGGGAAATGAGCAGTTCTTC. Encoded protein: CAIMARLAGNEQFF.

The CDR3: CASSQLAPLDEQFF. As DNA, the CDR3 is TGTGCCAGCAGTCAACTAGCGCCCTTGGATGAGCAGTTCTTC. V gene TRBV28 combines with J gene TRBJ2-1; the match to TRBD2 covers 7 bases. This CDR3 spans 14 amino acids. The germline V gene has CDR1 MDHEN and CDR2 SYDVKM. J gave up 8 bases and V 5 bases, and 9 bases lay outside the gene matches.

The genes are TRBV10-3 and TRBJ1-1; 11 positions agree with TRBD1. The J segment lost 3 bases and the V segment lost 3 bases, leaving 6 bases of the junction unmatched. CDR3 size: 16 residues. From germline, CDR1 is ENHRY and CDR2 SYGVKD. Here the CDR3 DNA reads TGTGCCATCAGTGACTACAGGACAGGGGGCTACACTGAAGCTTTCTTT. Encoded protein: CAISDYRTGGYTEAFF.